These T cell receptor beta chains were read from a single sample in a study of T cell clones after liver transplantation. Libraries were prepared by immunoSEQ multiplex PCR; TCRdb keeps only in-frame clonotypes and omits some of them. Found here are over 50,000 clones, less than 85% of them singletons; the top ten hold about 8.1%. The material sequenced was CD4+ T cells from blood, taken before liver transplant. These receptors all stem from a human donor who received a liver transplant. The CDR3 runs from the conserved cysteine through the conserved F or W. The D gene is left open where the match is weak. The size field is filled for only some rows; it gives once, few, many or a size class.

D gene,V gene,clone size,J gene,CDR3 DNA,CDR3 protein
-,TRBV7-2,few,TRBJ1-2,TGTGCCAGCAGCCCCGGACCAAGAAACTATGGCTACACCTTC,CASSPGPRNYGYTF
-,TRBV15,-,TRBJ2-5,TGTGCCACCAGCAGAGATGGGGGGCTAGCCGGGGAGACCCAGTACTTC,CATSRDGGLAGETQYF
-,TRBV10-1,-,TRBJ2-7,TGCGCCAGCTCCCGTGACGAGCAGTACTTC,CASSRDEQYF
-,TRBV5-4,-,TRBJ1-1,TGTGCCAGCAGCTTGGTAATGAACACTGAAGCTTTCTTT,CASSLVMNTEAFF
TRBD2,TRBV19,-,TRBJ2-1,TGTGCCAGTAGTCCCCATTACGGGACTAGCGGGAGGGCGGGTGAGCAGTTCTTC,CASSPHYGTSGRAGEQFF
-,TRBV25-1,-,TRBJ2-2,TGTGCCAGCAGGGCCAGGGGGGTCACCGGGGAGCTGTTTTTT,CASRARGVTGELFF
-,TRBV20-1,-,TRBJ2-1,TGCAGTGCTAGCGCCGAGAATGAGCAGTTCTTC,CSASAENEQFF
TRBD1,TRBV6-1,-,TRBJ2-5,TGTGCCAGCAGTGGCGGACAGGGACAAGAGACCCAGTACTTC,CASSGGQGQETQYF
TRBD1,TRBV19,-,TRBJ2-4,TGTGCCTCCCAAGGACGAGACAGGGGGGGGAGCATTCAGTACTTC,CASQGRDRGGSIQYF
-,TRBV15,once,TRBJ2-7,TGTGCCACCAGCAGAGAATTAGGCGGAGGAAGCTCCTACGAGCAGTACTTC,CATSRELGGGSSYEQYF
TRBD1,TRBV7-9,-,TRBJ2-7,TGTGCCAGCAGCCTACAGGGGATCGAGCAGTACTTC,CASSLQGIEQYF
-,TRBV7-2,-,TRBJ1-2,TGTGCCAGCAGCTTTAAGGGAGGTTCCAACTATGGCTACACCTTC,CASSFKGGSNYGYTF
-,TRBV7-9,once,TRBJ2-1,TGTGCCAGCAGCTTAGATTGGGCTGCCAATGAGCAGTTCTTC,CASSLDWAANEQFF
-,TRBV18,-,TRBJ2-3,TGTGCCAGCTCACCAAAGGGCAGTACCCCCACAGATACGCAGTATTTT,CASSPKGSTPTDTQYF
-,TRBV5-1,-,TRBJ2-5,TGCGCCAGCAGCTTGGCTACAGACCAAGAGACCCAGTACTTC,CASSLATDQETQYF
-,TRBV5-1,-,TRBJ2-5,TGCGCCAGCAGCTTGGGCAGGGACCAAGGAGAGACCCAGTACTTC,CASSLGRDQGETQYF
-,TRBV6-6,-,TRBJ1-5,TGTGCCAGCAGTTACTCGACCCCCAATCAGCCCCAGCATTTT,CASSYSTPNQPQHF
TRBD1,TRBV7-3,-,TRBJ1-5,TGTGCCAGCAGCGCCTTCACAGGGTGGGGACAGGGAGAAGATCAGCCCCAGCATTTT,CASSAFTGWGQGEDQPQHF
-,TRBV30,-,TRBJ1-2,TGTGCCTGGAGTAACTACAGAGTCGGCGGCTACACCTTC,CAWSNYRVGGYTF
TRBD2,TRBV5-1,-,TRBJ2-3,TGCGCCAGCAGCGGAAGCGGGAGAAGCACAGATACGCAGTATTTT,CASSGSGRSTDTQYF
-,TRBV9,-,TRBJ2-3,TGTGCCAGCAGCGCCAGTAGCGGACAGAGCACAGATACGCAGTATTTT,CASSASSGQSTDTQYF
-,TRBV7-2,-,TRBJ1-4,TGTGCCAGCAGCTCGGGACGGATGAATGAAAAACTGTTTTTT,CASSSGRMNEKLFF
-,TRBV12-5,-,TRBJ2-5,TGTGCTAGTGGTTTGGCCAAGGCGGAGACCCAGTACTTC,CASGLAKAETQYF
-,TRBV30,-,TRBJ2-3,TGTGCCAATCAACGGATGGGGACAGATACGCAGTATTTT,CANQRMGTDTQYF
-,TRBV7-9,few,TRBJ2-3,TGTGCCAGCAGTTTGGGGCAGAATACGCAGTATTTT,CASSLGQNTQYF
-,TRBV5-4,-,TRBJ2-1,TGTGCCAGCAGCTTGTTTCGGGCCAGCTCCTACAATGAGCAGTTCTTC,CASSLFRASSYNEQFF
-,TRBV5-4,-,TRBJ2-2,TGTGCCAGCAGCGTAGTCACAGGGGAGGGCACCGGGGAGCTGTTTTTT,CASSVVTGEGTGELFF
TRBD2,TRBV5-1,-,TRBJ2-2,TGCGCCAGCAGCCCAAGGATTGCGGGAGGGTCCCCCGGGGAGCTGTTTTTT,CASSPRIAGGSPGELFF
-,TRBV28,-,TRBJ1-2,TGTGCCAGCAGTCCCCCGACGTATCGTAAATTTGGGGGCTACACCTTC,CASSPPTYRKFGGYTF
-,TRBV18,few,TRBJ1-6,TGTGCCAGCTCGCCCTATAATTCACCCCTCCACTTT,CASSPYNSPLHF
-,TRBV6-5,-,TRBJ1-1,TGTGCCAGCAGCCCGCGGGCGATGAACACTGAAGCTTTCTTT,CASSPRAMNTEAFF
-,TRBV9,few,TRBJ2-2,TGTGCCAGCAGCGCGACCGAAACCGGGGAGCTGTTTTTT,CASSATETGELFF
-,TRBV7-9,-,TRBJ2-1,TGTGCCAGCAGCTTAGCGCGAGGGGCTCGTTCCTACAATGAGCAGTTCTTC,CASSLARGARSYNEQFF
-,TRBV15,-,TRBJ1-4,TGTGCCACCAGCCAACGCGGGGAAAGGGGTGAAAAACTGTTTTTT,CATSQRGERGEKLFF
TRBD2,TRBV7-3,-,TRBJ2-1,TGTGCCAGCAGCTTAACTGTGGCGGGAGGGAAAAATGAGCAGTTCTTC,CASSLTVAGGKNEQFF
-,TRBV7-9,-,TRBJ1-4,TGTGCCAGCAGCCCGCGCGGTGCAACTAATGAAAAACTGTTTTTT,CASSPRGATNEKLFF
TRBD1,TRBV19,once,TRBJ2-7,TGTGCCAGTAGTAGGAGGGACAGGGACGAGCAGTACTTC,CASSRRDRDEQYF
TRBD1,TRBV28,-,TRBJ1-4,TGTGCCAGCACGGTAGGGGGCACTAATGAAAAACTGTTTTTT,CASTVGGTNEKLFF
TRBD2,TRBV5-8,-,TRBJ2-7,TGTGCCAGCAGTCGACTAGCGGGAATCTCCTACGAGCAGTACTTC,CASSRLAGISYEQYF
TRBD2,TRBV12-5,-,TRBJ2-1,TGTGCTAGTGGTGACGGGACTCGCGGACTAGCGGGGGGGCTTGGCTCCTACAATGAGCAGTTCTTC,CASGDGTRGLAGGLGSYNEQFF